Presented here are 14 T cell receptor beta chains from one specimen sequenced in a study of blood T cell repertoires in COVID-19. Assay: immunoSEQ multiplex PCR; the TCRdb copy retains only in-frame clones and omits some. The profile shows fewer than 500,000 clones, approximately 87% of them singletons. Sequenced sample: PBMCs or T cells enriched from blood (not recorded which). These receptors were taken from a man between 25 and 39 years old who had recovered from COVID-19.

The chain has TRBV7-8 and TRBJ1-2; TRBD1 is a possible D gene (6 bases). With 1 base removed from V and 4 bases from J, the gap between germline ends came to 13 bases. CDR1 is SGHVS and CDR2 is FQNEAQ in the germline V gene. The CDR3 covers 15 residues. The CDR3 loop is CASSLDLGAGYGYTF. CDR3 DNA: TGTGCCAGCAGCTTAGATCTGGGGGCGGGCTATGGCTACACCTTC.

This clone showed up just once. This chain links TRBV5-8 with TRBJ1-5; weak D call: TRBD1 (6 bases). The CDR3 contains 13 residues. The V gene lost 6 bases and the J gene lost 4 bases, with 11 bases spanning the gap. CDR1 is SGHTS and CDR2 is YDEGEE in the germline V gene. DNA for the CDR3: TGTGCCAGCACGGCAGGGGTTAATCAGCCCCAGCATTTT. The encoded protein is CASTAGVNQPQHF.

This chain joins TRBV11-2 and TRBJ2-7; D not resolved. This CDR3 region has 12 residues. Germline V gene sequence: CDR1 SGHAT, CDR2 FQNNGV. V dropped 4 bases and J dropped 2 bases, with 6 bases sitting between them. CDR3 region: CASSSPTYEQYF. The CDR3 DNA is TGTGCCAGCAGCTCCCCTACCTACGAGCAGTACTTC.

This chain joins TRBV6-1 and TRBJ2-7, with D possibly TRBD1 on 5 matching bases. Germline V gives CDR1 MNHNS, CDR2 SASEGT. Trimming stripped 2 bases from V and 2 bases from J, with 10 bases between. There are 14 residues in the CDR3. In DNA, the CDR3 is TGTGCCAGCAGTGAACAGGGATTCGCCTACGAGCAGTACTTC. It yields the protein CASSEQGFAYEQYF.

This clone occurred once. The chain carries TRBV19 and TRBJ1-1; D is ambiguous. Trimming stripped 6 bases from V and 2 bases from J, with 10 bases between. Germline lookup yields CDR1 LNHDA and CDR2 SQIVND (reference sequence). The CDR3 sequence is 13 residues long. The CDR3 here is CASRGGVNTEAFF. The DNA for the CDR3 is TGTGCCAGTAGGGGCGGGGTAAACACTGAAGCTTTCTTT.

As for this clone: The same CDR3 is also encoded by other DNA sequences in this sample. This rearrangement joins TRBV5-1 to TRBJ2-7, with 7 bases that match TRBD2. The V and J ends lost 0 bases and 2 bases, in that order; junction bases with no gene match: 2. Germline lookup yields CDR1 SGHRS and CDR2 YFSETQ. This CDR3 region has 14 residues. In nucleotides, the CDR3 is TGCGCCAGCAGCTTGGGGGAGGGGCCCTACGAGCAGTACTTC. Its protein product is CASSLGEGPYEQYF.

In this sample, this clone turned up once. The CDR3 nucleotides read TGTGCCAGCAGTCGGACAGGGGACACTGAAGCTTTCTTT. Amino acid sequence: CASSRTGDTEAFF. The rearrangement joins TRBV27 to TRBJ1-1, with 9 positions matching TRBD1. V lost 5 bases, J lost 3 bases, and 1 base stayed unmatched. This CDR3 is 13 amino acids long. Germline loops: CDR1 MNHEY, CDR2 SMNVEV (reference sequence).

The V gene is TRBV5-6, the J gene TRBJ2-3; 16 bases are a match to TRBD2. This CDR3 has 19 residues. Per germline, CDR1 SGHDT and CDR2 YYEEEE. V gave up 2 bases and J gave up 2 bases; unmatched junction bases: 8. The CDR3 region has the DNA TGTGCCAGCAGCTTTTGGGGACTAGCGGGGGGGAAGTCCACAGATACGCAGTATTTT. Protein sequence: CASSFWGLAGGKSTDTQYF.

About this clone itself: The same CDR3 also results from other DNA sequences found in this sample. The rearrangement links TRBV18 to TRBJ1-1, with TRBD1 as a possible D gene (6 bases). This CDR3 contains 14 residues. With 0 bases removed from V and 1 base from J, the gap between germline ends came to 6 bases. The germline V gene has CDR1 KGHSH and CDR2 LQKENI. The CDR3: CASSPPGQNTEAFF. The CDR3 bases are TGTGCCAGCTCACCACCGGGACAGAACACTGAAGCTTTCTTT.

This rearrangement joins TRBV7-3 to TRBJ2-3; 8 bases line up with TRBD2. Germline V CDR1 and CDR2: SGHTA, FQGTGA. The CDR3 has 17 residues. Trimming cost V 5 bases and J 2 bases; bases outside gene matches: 12. CDR3 residues: CASSRDPPSGLTDTQYF. CDR3 sequence (DNA): TGTGCCAGCAGCCGGGACCCCCCTAGCGGGCTCACAGATACGCAGTATTTT.

The chain combines TRBV30 with TRBJ1-2; D not resolved. V lost 3 bases, J lost 2 bases, and 16 bases lay in between. Germline V gives CDR1 GTSNPN, CDR2 SVGIG (reference sequence). The CDR3 spans 15 residues. In nucleotides, the CDR3 is TGTGCCTGGAGGTGGGAGGCGCAGGTGAACTATGGCTACACCTTC. Its protein is CAWRWEAQVNYGYTF.

The chain links TRBV7-2 to TRBJ2-2; D might be TRBD1 (6 bases). The CDR3 sequence is 15 residues long. Trimming removed 4 bases from V and 0 bases from J, with 9 bases in between. Germline V CDR1 and CDR2: SGHTA, FQGNSA. The CDR3 loop reads CASSSQGTNTGELFF. The CDR3 DNA sequence: TGTGCCAGCAGCTCCCAGGGGACGAACACCGGGGAGCTGTTTTTT.

In this sample, this clone turned up a few times. V usage is TRBV7-9 and J usage is TRBJ2-1; D might be TRBD2 (5 bases). CDR1 is SEHNR and CDR2 is FQNEAQ in the germline V gene (reference sequence). Trimming pared 7 bases from V and 0 bases from J, leaving 10 bases between. The CDR3 sequence is 14 residues long. This chain's CDR3 is CASTGLLSYNEQFF. In DNA, the CDR3 is TGTGCCAGCACCGGACTCCTCTCCTACAATGAGCAGTTCTTC.

The chain carries TRBV5-1 and TRBJ1-1, with D perhaps TRBD1 (6 bases). The CDR3 length is 16 residues. The ends were cut back, 1 base at V and 5 bases at J, with 18 bases in the middle. Germline assignment: CDR1 SGHRS and CDR2 YFSETQ. This CDR3 reads CASSLWGEGVGTEAFF. CDR3 in DNA: TGCGCCAGCAGCTTGTGGGGCGAGGGGGTAGGGACTGAAGCTTTCTTT.